This T cell receptor (beta chain) was sequenced during a study of blood T cell repertoires in COVID-19. Study context: Material from acute and convalescent COVID-19 was sourced from the United States, Italy and Spain.

TCRdb's table, derived via immunoSEQ multiplex PCR, lists solely in-frame clones and lacks some. The sample shows 70,000 or so clones, under 85% of them seen only once. Seattle patient enrollment occurred during active infection, with longitudinal follow-up thereafter. The CDR3 length is 15 residues. V was trimmed by 3 bases and J by 2 bases, leaving 14 bases between them. Per the germline V gene, CDR1 is SNHLY and CDR2 is FYNNEI. This sequence originates from a man aged 60-69 years with COVID-19, enrolled during active disease. V is TRBV2 and J is TRBJ2-7, with D perhaps TRBD2 (5 bases). Sequencing input: peripheral blood. CDR3 bases: TGTGCCAGCAGTGATGGGAGCGTAGGTGCCTACGAGCAGTACTTC. It is translated as CASSDGSVGAYEQYF.